The 27 T cell receptor beta chains given below trace back to one sample, sequenced in a study of Tregs in tolerant kidney transplant recipients. Repertoires were generated with immunoSEQ multiplex PCR, while TCRdb's copy carries only in-frame clones and drops some. The sample lists around 61,000 clones; around 83% were seen once. The sample comprised CD4+ T cells from blood. All receptors derive from a human donor in good health.

The rearrangement joins TRBV9 to TRBJ2-1, with a possible D match to TRBD2 (5 bases). CDR1 is SGDLS, CDR2 YYNGEE, per germline. The CDR3 length is 18 residues. Trimming removed 0 bases from V and 1 base from J, with 17 bases in between. The CDR3 DNA is TGTGCCAGCAGCGTAGACCCACGGGGAACGTATTCCTACAATGAGCAGTTCTTC. Translation: CASSVDPRGTYSYNEQFF. Full variable domain (missing parts from reference TRBV9 and TRBJ2-1): DSGVTQTPKHLITATGQRVTLRCSPRSGDLSVYWYQQSLDQGLQFLIQYYNGEERAKGNILERFSAQQFPDLHSELNLSSLELGDSALYFCASSVDPRGTYSYNEQFFGPGTRLTVL.

The V gene is TRBV5-1, the J gene TRBJ2-7; 7 positions agree with TRBD1. J gave up 8 bases and V 0 bases, and 14 bases lay outside the gene matches. The germline gives CDR1 SGHRS, CDR2 YFSETQ. This CDR3 contains 16 residues. CDR3: CASSLVSGTALTKQYF. In nucleotides, the CDR3 is TGCGCCAGCAGCTTGGTGTCCGGGACAGCCCTTACGAAGCAGTACTTC.

This chain links TRBV5-1 with TRBJ1-5; a possible D gene is TRBD1 (6 bases). The CDR3 contains 13 residues. Germline V CDR1 and CDR2: SGHRS, YFSETQ. The V and J ends lost 7 bases and 4 bases respectively, with 12 bases between them. This CDR3 reads CASDGQLNQPQHF. CDR3 DNA sequence: TGCGCCAGCGACGGACAGCTTAATCAGCCCCAGCATTTT.

The rearrangement joins TRBV2 to TRBJ2-2; the D is unclear. The length of the CDR3 is 14 residues. V was cut by 7 bases and J by 2 bases, with 11 bases left in between. CDR1 and CDR2 (germline): SNHLY, FYNNEI. CDR3 residues: CASKKVGNTGELFF. For the CDR3, the DNA is TGTGCCAGCAAGAAAGTGGGAAACACCGGGGAGCTGTTTTTT. The full variable domain, rest sourced from reference TRBV2 and TRBJ2-2, is EPEVTQTPSHQVTQMGQEVILRCVPISNHLYFYWYRQILGQKVEFLVSFYNNEISEKSEIFDDQFSVERPDGSNFTLKIRSTKLEDSAMYFCASKKVGNTGELFFGEGSRLTVL.

The rearrangement uses TRBV29-1 and TRBJ1-4, with D unresolved. The CDR3 is made up of 15 amino acids. Trimming removed 7 bases at V and 6 bases at J, with 21 bases between. Germline CDR1 is SQVTM and CDR2 is ANQGSEA. Here the CDR3 DNA reads TGCAGCGCCTCCCGCGGAGGGATCGGGGATGAAAAACTGTTTTTT. Translated, it gives CSASRGGIGDEKLFF.

The chain couples TRBV27 to TRBJ2-3; D might be TRBD1 (6 bases). This CDR3 comprises 15 residues. Looked up from germline, CDR1 is MNHEY and CDR2 is SMNVEV (reference sequence). V was trimmed by 5 bases and J by 1 base, leaving 13 bases between them. The CDR3 DNA sequence: TGTGCCAGCAGTCCTGACAGGAGGCGCACAGATACGCAGTATTTT. Translating gives CASSPDRRRTDTQYF.

The sample holds one count of this clone. This chain joins TRBV27 and TRBJ2-2; weak D call: TRBD2 (5 bases). The germline V and J ends were trimmed by 7 bases and 2 bases, with 17 bases remaining between them. CDR3 size: 16 residues. CDR1 MNHEY and CDR2 SMNVEV come from the germline V gene (reference sequence). CDR3 amino acids: CASTPRADVNTGELFF. Written as DNA, the CDR3 is TGTGCCAGCACCCCCAGAGCGGACGTTAACACCGGGGAGCTGTTTTTT.

This clone was picked up one time. The chain has TRBV15 and TRBJ2-7; possibly TRBD1 for D (6 bases). Trimming shortened V by 5 bases and J by 5 bases, and 7 bases separated the two germline ends. CDR1 and CDR2 (germline): LNHNV, YYDKDF (reference sequence). CDR3 length: 11 residues. The chain's CDR3 is CATSGDNEQYF. The CDR3 DNA sequence: TGTGCCACCAGCGGGGACAACGAGCAGTACTTC.

The chain is built from TRBV12-5 and TRBJ2-1; tentatively, D is TRBD2 (5 bases). The germline V gene has CDR1 LGHNT and CDR2 FRNRAP. V was cut by 0 bases and J by 0 bases, with 9 bases left in between. This CDR3 region has 16 residues. As DNA, the CDR3 is TGTGCTAGTGGTTTGGTCCTAAGCGGCTCCTACAATGAGCAGTTCTTC. This sequence encodes CASGLVLSGSYNEQFF.

The chain employs TRBV7-6 and TRBJ1-2; TRBD1 might be the D (5 bases). V was pared by 5 bases and J by 4 bases, with 17 bases between. The CDR3 runs to 15 residues. CDR1 and CDR2 from the germline V gene are SGHVS and FNYEAQ. DNA for the CDR3: TGTGCCAGCAGCCCCGGGGACCCGGAGCTCTATGGCTACACCTTC. It is translated as CASSPGDPELYGYTF. The full variable domain, in which reference TRBV7-6 and TRBJ1-2 provide the parts outside the CDR3, is GAGVSQSPRYKVTKRGQDVALRCDPISGHVSLYWYRQALGQGPEFLTYFNYEAQQDKSGLPNDRFSAERPEGSISTLTIQRTEQRDSAMYRCASSPGDPELYGYTFGSGTRLTVV.

This rearrangement joins TRBV19 to TRBJ1-2; no reliable D call. The CDR3 is 12 amino acids. Germline lookup yields CDR1 LNHDA and CDR2 SQIVND (reference sequence). V gave up 8 bases and J gave up 4 bases, with 11 bases separating them. The CDR3 is CASFSGSYGYTF. CDR3 nucleotides: TGTGCCAGTTTTTCGGGCAGCTATGGCTACACCTTC.

This clone was found once. The gene calls are TRBV7-9 and TRBJ1-1, with D perhaps matching TRBD1 (6 bases). V lost 5 bases, J lost 1 base, and 20 bases lay in between. Germline CDR1 reads SEHNR; CDR2 reads FQNEAQ (reference sequence). This CDR3 is 17 amino acids long. For the CDR3, the DNA is TGTGCCAGCAGCCCGGGACATATACCCTGGGGGAACACTGAAGCTTTCTTT. This encodes CASSPGHIPWGNTEAFF.

This clone was detected only once. The gene calls are TRBV5-1 and TRBJ2-2, with 7 bases fitting TRBD1. Trimming at V came to 0 bases and at J to 3 bases, leaving 2 bases not matched to a gene. This CDR3 has 15 residues. Germline V gene sequence: CDR1 SGHRS, CDR2 YFSETQ. The CDR3 spells CASSLGDSYTGELFF. CDR3 DNA sequence: TGCGCCAGCAGCTTGGGGGACAGCTACACCGGGGAGCTGTTTTTT.

This clone has just a few counts. This sequence joins TRBV5-6 and TRBJ2-3, with unresolved D. There are 14 residues in the CDR3. V dropped 3 bases and J dropped 0 bases, with 8 bases sitting between them. In germline, CDR1 is SGHDT, CDR2 YYEEEE. CDR3 coding DNA: TGTGCCAGCAGCTCCGTCAGGAGCACAGATACGCAGTATTTT. The encoded protein is CASSSVRSTDTQYF. The entire variable domain, with the rest obtained from reference TRBV5-6 and TRBJ2-3, is as follows: DAGVTQSPTHLIKTRGQQVTLRCSPKSGHDTVSWYQQALGQGPQFIFQYYEEEERQRGNFPDRFSGHQFPNYSSELNVNALLLGDSALYLCASSSVRSTDTQYFGPGTRLTVL.

This clone was seen a single time. The CDR3 loop is CAISVEGTEQYF. CDR3 bases: TGTGCCATCAGTGTAGAGGGGACCGAGCAGTACTTC. The chain recombines TRBV10-3 with TRBJ2-7; tentatively, D is TRBD1 or TRBD2 (5 bases each). CDR3 size: 12 residues. Germline-derived CDR1 and CDR2 are ENHRY and SYGVKD. V was trimmed by 4 bases and J by 6 bases, leaving 10 bases between them.

This chain joins TRBV4-1 and TRBJ1-1, with a tentative D call TRBD1 (5 bases). Germline V CDR1 and CDR2: MGHRA, YSYEKL. This CDR3 region has 17 residues. Trimming stripped 3 bases from V and 4 bases from J, with 21 bases between. CDR3 nucleotides: TGCGCCAGCAGCCAGCTGGGACTGCTCTCTAGCGGCACTGAAGCTTTCTTT. This translates into CASSQLGLLSSGTEAFF.

The chain joins TRBV7-3 to TRBJ2-3; no firm D call. V shed 2 bases and J shed 2 bases, with 8 bases lying between them. Germline V gene lookup returns CDR1 SGHTA and CDR2 FQGTGA. The CDR3 is 14 amino acids. CDR3 protein: CASSLDLNTDTQYF. CDR3 nucleotide sequence: TGTGCCAGCAGCTTAGACTTAAACACAGATACGCAGTATTTT.

The V call is TRBV29-1, the J call TRBJ1-1; D remains ambiguous. V gave up 5 bases and J gave up 0 bases, with 7 bases separating them. Germline V gene lookup returns CDR1 SQVTM and CDR2 ANQGSEA. The CDR3 has 12 residues. The CDR3 DNA is TGCAGCGTTCGGGTGATGAACACTGAAGCTTTCTTT. Amino acids: CSVRVMNTEAFF. The full variable domain, rest sourced from reference TRBV29-1 and TRBJ1-1, is SAVISQKPSRDICQRGTSLTIQCQVDSQVTMMFWYRQQPGQSLTLIATANQGSEATYESGFVIDKFPISRPNLTFSTLTVSNMSPEDSSIYLCSVRVMNTEAFFGQGTRLTVV.

The chain joins TRBV5-6 to TRBJ2-5, with 10 bases that match TRBD2. The germline gives CDR1 SGHDT, CDR2 YYEEEE. CDR3 length: 16 residues. V shed 0 bases, J shed 2 bases, and the junction held 4 bases outside the gene matches. As DNA, the CDR3 is TGTGCCAGCAGCTTGGCCCAACTAGCGGGGCAAGAGACCCAGTACTTC. Encoded protein: CASSLAQLAGQETQYF.

The gene calls are TRBV29-1 and TRBJ2-3; TRBD1 agrees at 7 bases. Germline V gene data show CDR1 as SQVTM and CDR2 as ANQGSEA. The V and J ends lost 6 bases and 0 bases, in that order; junction bases with no gene match: 3. This CDR3 region has 13 residues. The CDR3 reads CSVGTDSTDTQYF. CDR3 in DNA: TGCAGCGTCGGGACAGATAGCACAGATACGCAGTATTTT.

The chain recombines TRBV18 with TRBJ2-7, with TRBD2 as a possible D gene (5 bases). This CDR3 has 14 amino acids. Trimming cost V 4 bases and J 3 bases, with 13 bases left between them. CDR1 is KGHSH, CDR2 LQKENI, per germline. Here the CDR3 DNA reads TGTGCCAGCTCACTCGGGGTACAAGACTACGAGCAGTACTTC. Translated: CASSLGVQDYEQYF.

The V and J genes are TRBV6-1 and TRBJ2-7; 9 nucleotides align to TRBD1. The germline gives CDR1 MNHNS, CDR2 SASEGT. The CDR3 sequence is 14 residues long. J was trimmed by 2 bases and V by 9 bases; bases with no gene match: 8. CDR3: CASILHRGPYEQYF. The DNA of the CDR3 is TGTGCCAGTATTCTTCACAGGGGGCCCTACGAGCAGTACTTC.

DNA of the CDR3: TGTGCCAGCTCCCGGGGTGTTGGAAGCAATCAGCCCCAGCATTTT. Protein sequence: CASSRGVGSNQPQHF. V and J are TRBV27 and TRBJ1-5; D unresolved. The CDR3 spans 15 residues. V lost 8 bases and J 1 base, leaving 15 bases between the germline ends. Germline CDR1 and CDR2: MNHEY and SMNVEV (reference sequence).

This chain uses TRBV10-3 with TRBJ1-2, with D perhaps TRBD1 (5 bases). Per germline, CDR1 ENHRY and CDR2 SYGVKD. V dropped 4 bases and J dropped 4 bases, with 10 bases sitting between them. The CDR3 has 13 residues. The DNA of the CDR3 is TGTGCCATCAGTGTAGAGGGGCTCTATGGCTACACCTTC. As protein: CAISVEGLYGYTF.

The rearrangement links TRBV21-1 to TRBJ1-1; the table assigns TRBD1, which was not confirmed against the DNA. TRBV21-1 is designated a pseudogene. The CDR3 extends over 10 amino acids. CDR3 residues: CAGQGMEAFF. The CDR3 nucleotides read TGTGCCGGACAGGGAATGGAAGCTTTCTTT.

Sample share makes this clone medium-sized (0.01 to 0.1%). V gene TRBV27 combines with J gene TRBJ2-7; D not resolved. From germline, CDR1 is MNHEY and CDR2 SMNVEV (reference sequence). The CDR3 sequence is 13 residues long. V was clipped by 2 bases and J by 3 bases, with 8 bases between them. In DNA, the CDR3 is TGTGCCAGCAGTTTAAGGGTGGGCTACGAGCAGTACTTC. Its translation: CASSLRVGYEQYF.

V and J are TRBV19 and TRBJ2-7; D remains unclear. The CDR3 covers 13 residues. Trimming pared 3 bases from V and 5 bases from J, leaving 11 bases between. Germline V CDR1 and CDR2: LNHDA, SQIVND (reference sequence). The CDR3: CASSMPAGNEQYF. CDR3 bases: TGTGCCAGTAGTATGCCCGCCGGTAACGAGCAGTACTTC.